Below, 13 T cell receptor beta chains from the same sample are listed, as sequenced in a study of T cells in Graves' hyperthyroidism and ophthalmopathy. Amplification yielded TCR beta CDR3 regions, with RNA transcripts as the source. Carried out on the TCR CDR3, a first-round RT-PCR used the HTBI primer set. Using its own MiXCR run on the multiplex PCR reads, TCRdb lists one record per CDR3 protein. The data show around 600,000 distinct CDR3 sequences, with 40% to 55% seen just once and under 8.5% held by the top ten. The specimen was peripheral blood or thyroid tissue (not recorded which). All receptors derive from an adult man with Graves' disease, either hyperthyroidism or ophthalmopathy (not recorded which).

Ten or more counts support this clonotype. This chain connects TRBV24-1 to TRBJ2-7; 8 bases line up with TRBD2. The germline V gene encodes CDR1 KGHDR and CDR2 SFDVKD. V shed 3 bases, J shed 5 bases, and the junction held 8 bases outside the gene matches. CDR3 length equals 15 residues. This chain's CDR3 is CATSDTGLGVDEQYF. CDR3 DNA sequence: TGTGCCACCAGTGATACGGGACTAGGAGTCGACGAGCAGTACTTC.

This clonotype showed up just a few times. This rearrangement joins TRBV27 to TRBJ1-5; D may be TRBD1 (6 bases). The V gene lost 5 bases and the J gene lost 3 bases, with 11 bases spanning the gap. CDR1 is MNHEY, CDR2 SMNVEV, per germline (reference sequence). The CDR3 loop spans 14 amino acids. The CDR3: CASSDGGYNQPQHF. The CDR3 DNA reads TGTGCCAGCAGTGACGGGGGCTACAATCAGCCCCAGCATTTT.

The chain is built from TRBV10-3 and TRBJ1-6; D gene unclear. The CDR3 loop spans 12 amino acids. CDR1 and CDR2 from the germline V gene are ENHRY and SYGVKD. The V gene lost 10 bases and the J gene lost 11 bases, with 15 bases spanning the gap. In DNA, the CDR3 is TGTGCCAGCAGGCGACGACTACCACCCCTCCACTTT. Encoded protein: CASRRRLPPLHF.

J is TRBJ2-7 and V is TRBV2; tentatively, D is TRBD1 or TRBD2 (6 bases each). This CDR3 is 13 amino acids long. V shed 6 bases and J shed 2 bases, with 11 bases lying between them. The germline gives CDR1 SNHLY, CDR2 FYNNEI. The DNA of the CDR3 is TGTGCCAGCAGACACAGGGAGGCCTACGAGCAGTACTTC. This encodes CASRHREAYEQYF.

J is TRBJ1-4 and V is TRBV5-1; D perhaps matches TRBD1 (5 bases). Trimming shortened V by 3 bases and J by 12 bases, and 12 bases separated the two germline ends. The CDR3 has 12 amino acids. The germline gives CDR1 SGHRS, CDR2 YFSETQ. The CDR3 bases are TGCGCCAGCAGCTCTACTGGGGGAGAACTGTTTTTT. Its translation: CASSSTGGELFF. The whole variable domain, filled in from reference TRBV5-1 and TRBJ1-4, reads KAGVTQTPRYLIKTRGQQVTLSCSPISGHRSVSWYQQTPGQGLQFLFEYFSETQRNKGNFPGRFSGRQFSNSRSEMNVSTLELGDSALYLCASSSTGGELFFGSGTQLSVL.

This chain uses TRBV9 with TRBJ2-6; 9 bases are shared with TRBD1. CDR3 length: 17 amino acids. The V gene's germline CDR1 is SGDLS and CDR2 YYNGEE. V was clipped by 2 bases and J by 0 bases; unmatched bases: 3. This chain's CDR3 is CASSVGQGGSGANVLTF. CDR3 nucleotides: TGTGCCAGCAGCGTGGGACAGGGCGGCTCTGGGGCCAACGTCCTGACTTTC.

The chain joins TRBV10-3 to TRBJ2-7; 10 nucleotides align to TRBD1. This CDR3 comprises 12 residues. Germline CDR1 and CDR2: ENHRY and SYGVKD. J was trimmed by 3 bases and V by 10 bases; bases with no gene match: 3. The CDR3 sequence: CATDRGDYEQYF. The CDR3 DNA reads TGTGCCACGGACAGGGGGGACTACGAGCAGTACTTC.

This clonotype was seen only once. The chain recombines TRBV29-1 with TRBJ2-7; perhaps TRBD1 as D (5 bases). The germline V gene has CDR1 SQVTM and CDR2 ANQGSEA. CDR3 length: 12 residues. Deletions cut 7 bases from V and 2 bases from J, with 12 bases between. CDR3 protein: CSASQGAYEQYF. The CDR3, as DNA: TGCAGCGCGTCGCAGGGTGCCTACGAGCAGTACTTC.

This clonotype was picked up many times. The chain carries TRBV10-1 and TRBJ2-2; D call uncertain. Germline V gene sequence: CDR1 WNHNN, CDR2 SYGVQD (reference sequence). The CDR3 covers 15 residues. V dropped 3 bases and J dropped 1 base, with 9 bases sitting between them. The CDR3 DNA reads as TGCGCCAGCAGTGATTCGAGTGGGAACACCGGGGAGCTGTTTTTT. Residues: CASSDSSGNTGELFF.

The CDR3 loop is CASSLGAGTAEAFF. CDR3 nucleotides: TGTGCCAGCAGCTTGGGGGCCGGGACAGCTGAAGCTTTCTTT. The chain links TRBV5-4 to TRBJ1-1; the match to TRBD1 covers 7 bases. CDR3 length equals 14 residues. J lost 6 bases, V lost 0 bases, and 5 bases had no gene match. The germline gives CDR1 SGHNT, CDR2 YYREEE (reference sequence).

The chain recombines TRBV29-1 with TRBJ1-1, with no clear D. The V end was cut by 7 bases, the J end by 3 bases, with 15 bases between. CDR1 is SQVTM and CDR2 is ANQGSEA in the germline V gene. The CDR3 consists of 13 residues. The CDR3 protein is CSAPGGRDTEAFF. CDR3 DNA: TGCAGCGCGCCCGGAGGACGAGACACTGAAGCTTTCTTT.

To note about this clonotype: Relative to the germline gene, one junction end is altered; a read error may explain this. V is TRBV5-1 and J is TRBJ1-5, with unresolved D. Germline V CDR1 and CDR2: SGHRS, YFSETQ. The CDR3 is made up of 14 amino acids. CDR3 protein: CAISLGYSNQPQHF. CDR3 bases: TGCGCCATCAGCTTGGGTTACAGCAATCAGCCCCAGCATTTT.

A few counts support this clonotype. CDR3 in amino acids: CASSFGQGTSPLHF. The CDR3, as DNA: TGTGCCAGCAGTTTCGGACAGGGGACTTCACCCCTCCACTTT. The chain combines TRBV2 with TRBJ1-6; 9 bases match TRBD1. Germline V gene sequence: CDR1 SNHLY, CDR2 FYNNEI. The junction had 5 bases not matched to a gene; V was cut back by 5 bases and J by 9 bases. The CDR3 sequence is 14 residues long.